Below, 27 T cell receptor beta chains from the same sample are listed, as sequenced in a study of blood T cells in healthy people across ages. Together with a sample-barcoded 5' primer, a J-beta primer mix was included in a second PCR lasting about 7 to 11 cycles. TCRdb processed the 5' RACE reads anew with MiXCR; each CDR3 protein has one entry. The table lists roughly 2 million distinct CDR3 sequences, roughly 52% of them singletons, with over 2% in the top ten. The material sequenced was blood. The receptors come from a woman between 35 and 50 years old in good health.

This clonotype was observed many times. J is TRBJ2-5 and V is TRBV7-2, with 13 bases that match TRBD2. V gave up 6 bases and J gave up 2 bases; unmatched junction bases: 6. The CDR3 is 16 amino acids. CDR1 is SGHTA, CDR2 FQGNSA, per germline. CDR3 region: CASSPTSGGPQETQYF. In DNA form, the CDR3 reads TGTGCCAGCAGTCCGACTAGCGGGGGGCCTCAAGAGACCCAGTACTTC.

This rearrangement joins TRBV20-1 to TRBJ1-5; D may be TRBD1 (6 bases). CDR3 length equals 16 residues. The germline gives CDR1 DFQATT, CDR2 SNEGSKA (reference sequence). The V and J ends lost 5 bases and 2 bases respectively, with 19 bases between them. The CDR3 region is CSALGDTRLRNQPQHF. In DNA, the CDR3 is TGCAGTGCTCTGGGGGACACACGGCTACGCAATCAGCCCCAGCATTTT.

This chain connects TRBV6-1 to TRBJ2-2; TRBD2 matches at 14 bases. V lost 2 bases to trimming and J lost 3 bases; unmatched junction nucleotides: 5. Germline V gene data show CDR1 as MNHNS and CDR2 as SASEGT. The CDR3 runs to 18 residues. Here the CDR3 DNA reads TGTGCCAGCAGTGAACGTCGACTAGCGGGGGGGTACACCGGGGAGCTGTTTTTT. Translation: CASSERRLAGGYTGELFF.

This clonotype was found once. The chain uses TRBV19 and TRBJ2-5, with 8 bases matching TRBD1. The germline V gene encodes CDR1 LNHDA and CDR2 SQIVND (reference sequence). Trimming cost V 3 bases and J 2 bases; bases outside gene matches: 11. The CDR3 contains 17 residues. The DNA of the CDR3 is TGTGCCAGTAGTATCTCTCGGACAGGGTATTTTCAAGAGACCCAGTACTTC. This gives the protein CASSISRTGYFQETQYF.

The chain has TRBV9 and TRBJ2-7; possibly TRBD2 for D (6 bases). Near its end, the DNA agrees better with TRBJ2-5, so the J call may be wrong. The germline CDR1 and CDR2 sequences are SGDLS and YYNGEE. The CDR3 contains 13 residues. CDR3 DNA: TGTGCCAGCAGCGTAGAGGAGGGAGAGACCCAGTACTTC. This gives the protein CASSVEEGETQYF.

The chain carries TRBV13 and TRBJ2-4; perhaps TRBD1 as D (5 bases). Trimming removed 1 base at V and 8 bases at J, with 15 bases between. CDR3 length equals 15 residues. Germline values: CDR1 PRHDT, CDR2 FYEKMQ (reference sequence). CDR3 amino acids: CASSLEGDGLDIQYF. The CDR3 bases are TGTGCCAGCAGCTTAGAAGGGGATGGATTGGACATTCAGTACTTC.

V usage is TRBV20-1 and J usage is TRBJ2-3; D unresolved. The CDR3 sequence is 14 residues long. V was trimmed by 3 bases and J by 1 base, leaving 11 bases between them. Germline V CDR1 and CDR2: DFQATT, SNEGSKA (reference sequence). The CDR3 DNA reads as TGCAGTGCTAGTGAACAGATACGCACAGATACGCAGTATTTT. This sequence encodes CSASEQIRTDTQYF.

This clonotype was observed a few times. This chain connects TRBV4-1 to TRBJ1-5; the D is unclear. V lost 1 base, J lost 5 bases, and 6 bases lay in between. Germline assignment: CDR1 MGHRA and CDR2 YSYEKL. CDR3 size: 13 residues. CDR3 protein: CASSQGLDQPQHF. CDR3 in DNA: TGCGCCAGCAGCCAAGGGTTGGATCAGCCCCAGCATTTT.

This clonotype has only a few counts. The genes are TRBV7-2 and TRBJ1-2, with D maybe TRBD1 (5 bases). Germline-derived CDR1 and CDR2 are SGHTA and FQGNSA. Trimming shortened V by 6 bases and J by 0 bases, and 14 bases separated the two germline ends. The CDR3 is made up of 15 amino acids. The CDR3 is CASRRTGPTNYGYTF. In DNA form, the CDR3 reads TGTGCCAGCAGGCGTACAGGTCCGACTAACTATGGCTACACCTTC.

This clonotype was counted a few times. DNA for the CDR3: TGTGCCAGCAGAAGACAGGGGGCCTACAATGAGCAGTTCTTC. Its protein is CASRRQGAYNEQFF. The rearrangement uses TRBV7-6 and TRBJ2-1; 9 positions match TRBD1. The length of the CDR3 is 14 residues. V shed 6 bases, J shed 2 bases, and the junction held 2 bases outside the gene matches. The germline V gene encodes CDR1 SGHVS and CDR2 FNYEAQ.

In DNA form, the CDR3 reads TGTGCCAGCAGCCCTTCCGGGACAGTCTCCTACAATGAGCAGTTCTTC. Its protein product is CASSPSGTVSYNEQFF. V gene TRBV7-2 combines with J gene TRBJ2-1; 7 bases align to TRBD1. Germline values: CDR1 SGHTA, CDR2 FQGNSA. Trimming removed 5 bases from V and 0 bases from J; junction bases left unmatched: 7. The CDR3 is 16 amino acids.

The chain uses TRBV29-1 and TRBJ2-1; 13 bases are shared with TRBD2. The CDR3 length is 18 residues. The ends lost 6 bases at V and 10 bases at J; junction bases unmatched: 21. CDR1 and CDR2 (germline): SQVTM, ANQGSEA. The CDR3 coding sequence is TGCAGCGTCTCGGGGGGGACCGGGACTAGCGGGGACATCTACGAGCAGTTCTTC. This sequence encodes CSVSGGTGTSGDIYEQFF.

V is TRBV6-6 and J is TRBJ1-2; the match to TRBD1 covers 8 bases. Germline assignment: CDR1 MNHNY and CDR2 SVGAGI (reference sequence). CDR3 length equals 16 residues. The junction had 12 bases not matched to a gene; V was cut back by 2 bases and J by 7 bases. The chain's CDR3 is CASSYRDQGAKGGYTF. The CDR3 DNA is TGTGCCAGCAGTTACAGGGACCAGGGGGCCAAGGGTGGCTACACCTTC.

The V call is TRBV28, the J call TRBJ2-7; 7 positions match TRBD2. This CDR3 has 14 amino acids. V gave up 2 bases and J gave up 9 bases; unmatched junction bases: 10. The germline V gene has CDR1 MDHEN and CDR2 SYDVKM. In DNA form, the CDR3 reads TGTGCCAGCAGTTTAAAAGCGGGGTTCCACGGGCAGTACTTC. Translation: CASSLKAGFHGQYF.

The J gene is TRBJ2-3, the V gene TRBV6-1; weak D call: TRBD1 (6 bases). Germline CDR1 is MNHNS and CDR2 is SASEGT. This CDR3 comprises 15 residues. V lost 2 bases and J lost 0, with 9 bases in between. CDR3 in DNA: TGTGCCAGCAGTGAATGGGGGCCTAGCACAGATACGCAGTATTTT. As protein: CASSEWGPSTDTQYF.

As concerns this clonotype: One end of the junction fails to match germline, which may point to a read error. The chain uses TRBV19 and TRBJ2-3, with D possibly being TRBD1 (6 bases). The germline gives CDR1 LNHDA, CDR2 SQIVND (reference sequence). The CDR3 runs 13 residues. The CDR3 DNA reads as TGTGCCCGTAGTACAGGGCTTTCAGATACGCAGTATTTT. Encoded protein: CARSTGLSDTQYF.

V is TRBV24-1 and J is TRBJ2-1; 12 bases map to TRBD2. Germline assignment: CDR1 KGHDR and CDR2 SFDVKD. V lost 2 bases, J lost 8 bases, and 9 bases stayed unmatched. The CDR3 runs to 17 residues. CDR3: CATSDSKGLAGRDEQFF. The CDR3 coding sequence is TGTGCCACCAGTGATTCGAAGGGACTAGCGGGTAGGGATGAGCAGTTCTTC.

This clonotype was detected a few times. The V and J genes are TRBV29-1 and TRBJ2-3; 10 bases match TRBD1. V dropped 7 bases and J dropped 4; count of bases not matched to a gene: 8. The CDR3 runs to 14 residues. CDR1 and CDR2 from the germline V gene are SQVTM and ANQGSEA. CDR3 loop: CSGGGQGRADTQYF. CDR3 DNA sequence: TGCAGCGGAGGGGGACAGGGGAGGGCAGATACGCAGTATTTT.

The gene calls are TRBV6-5 and TRBJ2-5, with a weak D call TRBD2 (5 bases). The CDR3 runs to 13 residues. Per the germline V gene, CDR1 is MNHEY and CDR2 is SVGAGI. The V end lost 6 bases, the J end lost 11 bases, and 19 bases lay between the germline ends. The CDR3 is CASRWTGDGEQYF. The DNA for the CDR3 is TGTGCCAGCAGATGGACTGGGGATGGAGAGCAGTACTTC.

The chain joins TRBV7-2 to TRBJ2-1; D perhaps matches TRBD1 (5 bases). CDR1 is SGHTA, CDR2 FQGNSA, per germline. Trimming removed 3 bases from V and 0 bases from J, with 12 bases in between. This CDR3 has 16 residues. DNA for the CDR3: TGTGCCAGCAGCTTCAGACAGACCAACTCCTACAATGAGCAGTTCTTC. It yields the protein CASSFRQTNSYNEQFF.

This clonotype was seen a few times. V usage is TRBV18 and J usage is TRBJ1-5, with D possibly matching TRBD1 (5 bases). The germline CDR1 and CDR2 sequences are KGHSH and LQKENI. Trimming left V 4 bases short and J 5 bases short, with 9 bases between. The CDR3 has 13 amino acids. CDR3: CASSQGIDQPQHF. Written as DNA, the CDR3 is TGTGCCAGCTCACAGGGGATAGATCAGCCCCAGCATTTT.

The table lists this clonotype with a few counts. The V call is TRBV2, the J call TRBJ1-2, with D possibly matching TRBD1 (6 bases). Trimming removed 6 bases at V and 3 bases at J, with 14 bases between. Looked up from germline, CDR1 is SNHLY and CDR2 is FYNNEI. The CDR3 spans 14 residues. In nucleotides, the CDR3 is TGTGCCAGCAGCCGGGGGGGCGACCACTATGGCTACACCTTC. Translating gives CASSRGGDHYGYTF.

A note on this clonotype: The junction differs from germline at one of its ends, possibly a read error. This rearrangement joins TRBV7-2 to TRBJ2-4; 16 nucleotides agree with TRBD2. The J call is uncertain, as TRBJ2-5 better fits the DNA end. Germline-derived CDR1 and CDR2 are SGHTA and FQGNSA. The CDR3 has 16 amino acids. The CDR3 nucleotides read TGTGTCAGCAGCTCGGGACTAGCGGGGGGGAAGGAGACCCAGTACTTC. It codes for CVSSSGLAGGKETQYF.

A few counts support this clonotype. The chain couples TRBV4-3 to TRBJ2-3; D is tentatively TRBD1 or TRBD2 (5 bases each). This CDR3 region has 14 residues. Germline CDR1 is LGHNA and CDR2 is YSLEER. V was shortened by 3 bases and J by 4 bases, with 11 bases between the two germline ends. The chain's CDR3 is CASSHSQGADTQYF. CDR3 DNA: TGCGCCAGCAGCCATTCCCAGGGAGCAGATACGCAGTATTTT.

This clonotype is a singleton in its sample. The rearrangement uses TRBV7-2 and TRBJ1-4; D perhaps matches TRBD1 (5 bases). The V gene lost 5 bases and the J gene lost 5 bases, with 18 bases spanning the gap. Germline V gene lookup returns CDR1 SGHTA and CDR2 FQGNSA. This CDR3 region has 16 residues. As DNA, the CDR3 is TGTGCCAGCAGCCAGGACACCGTTAACCGGAATGAAAAACTGTTTTTT. It codes for CASSQDTVNRNEKLFF.

V is TRBV15 and J is TRBJ2-5; possibly TRBD2 for D (6 bases). This CDR3 has 15 amino acids. V was clipped by 3 bases and J by 2 bases, with 13 bases between them. Germline loops: CDR1 LNHNV, CDR2 YYDKDF (reference sequence). The DNA for the CDR3 is TGTGCCACCAGCAGCGGGGCGGGGAGGCAAGAGACCCAGTACTTC. This gives the protein CATSSGAGRQETQYF.

The DNA for the CDR3 is TGTGCCAGCAGTTTAGATCGCAGAGTGGGTCAGCCCCAGCATTTT. Translation: CASSLDRRVGQPQHF. The chain is built from TRBV28 and TRBJ1-5; D unresolved. The CDR3 totals 15 residues. Germline V CDR1 and CDR2: MDHEN, SYDVKM. V was cut by 2 bases and J by 6 bases, with 14 bases left in between.